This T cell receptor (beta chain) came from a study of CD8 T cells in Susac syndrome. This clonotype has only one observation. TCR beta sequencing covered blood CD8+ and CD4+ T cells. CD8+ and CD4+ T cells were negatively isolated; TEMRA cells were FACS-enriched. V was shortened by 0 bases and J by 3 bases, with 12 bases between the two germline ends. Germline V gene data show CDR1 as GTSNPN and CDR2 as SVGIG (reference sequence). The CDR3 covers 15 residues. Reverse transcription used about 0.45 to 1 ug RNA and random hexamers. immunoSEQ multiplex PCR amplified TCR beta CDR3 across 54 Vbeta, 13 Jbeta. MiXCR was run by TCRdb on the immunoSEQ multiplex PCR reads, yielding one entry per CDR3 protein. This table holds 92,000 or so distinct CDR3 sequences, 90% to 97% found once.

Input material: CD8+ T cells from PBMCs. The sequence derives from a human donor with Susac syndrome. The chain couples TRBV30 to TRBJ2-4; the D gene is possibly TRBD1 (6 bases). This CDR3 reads CAWSVDSLVKNIQYF. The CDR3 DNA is TGTGCCTGGAGTGTGGACAGTCTAGTCAAAAACATTCAGTACTTC.